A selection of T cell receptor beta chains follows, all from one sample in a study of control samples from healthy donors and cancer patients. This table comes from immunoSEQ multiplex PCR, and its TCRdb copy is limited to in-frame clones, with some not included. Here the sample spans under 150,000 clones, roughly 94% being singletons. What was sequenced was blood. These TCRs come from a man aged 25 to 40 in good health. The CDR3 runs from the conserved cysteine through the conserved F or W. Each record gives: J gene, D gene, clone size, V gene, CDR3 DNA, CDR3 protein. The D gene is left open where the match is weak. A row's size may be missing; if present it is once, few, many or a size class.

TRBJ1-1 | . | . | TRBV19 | TGTGCCAGTAGTACGGGGGGCGCGACTGAAGCTTTCTTT | CASSTGGATEAFF
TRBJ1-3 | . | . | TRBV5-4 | TGTGCCAGCAGCTTGTGGCGCCATAACTCTGGAAACACCATATATTTT | CASSLWRHNSGNTIYF
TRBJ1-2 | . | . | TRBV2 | TGTGCCAGCAGTTCGACAGCGATACCCCATGGCTACACCTTC | CASSSTAIPHGYTF
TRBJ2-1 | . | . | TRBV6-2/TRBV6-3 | TGTGCCAGCAGTTATTTCGGGCAGGAGGATGAGCAGTTCTTC | CASSYFGQEDEQFF
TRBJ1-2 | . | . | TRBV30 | TGTGCCTGGAGTCTGGGGCCCTATGGCTACACCTTC | CAWSLGPYGYTF
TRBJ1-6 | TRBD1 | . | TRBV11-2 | TGTGCCAGCAGCCCACAACGGACAGGGGTCCCTGTTGTGGGTTCACCCCTCCACTTT | CASSPQRTGVPVVGSPLHF
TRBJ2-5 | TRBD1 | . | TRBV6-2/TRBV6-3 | TGTGCCAGCAGTTACTGGACAGGGGCGCAGGAGACCCAGTACTTC | CASSYWTGAQETQYF
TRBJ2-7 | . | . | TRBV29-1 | TGCAGCGTTGGGGTATCGGGGAGCTACGAGCAGTACTTC | CSVGVSGSYEQYF
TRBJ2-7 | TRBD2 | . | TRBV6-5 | TGTGCCAGCAGTTACGATACTAGCGGGGGGTACGAGCAGTACTTC | CASSYDTSGGYEQYF
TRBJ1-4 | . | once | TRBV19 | TGTGCCAGTAGTATCCCCGGATTTAAGGAAAAACTGTTTTTT | CASSIPGFKEKLFF
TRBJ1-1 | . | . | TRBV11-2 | TGTGCCAGCAGCTTTGAAGGGATAGAAGCTTTCTTT | CASSFEGIEAFF
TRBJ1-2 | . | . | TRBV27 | TGTGCCAGCAGGTCGTGGGAGGGGTCCGGATTCCGAGGCTACACCTTC | CASRSWEGSGFRGYTF
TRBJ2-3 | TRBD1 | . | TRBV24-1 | TGTGCCACCAGTGATTTGCGACAGGGCAGCACAGATACGCAGTATTTT | CATSDLRQGSTDTQYF
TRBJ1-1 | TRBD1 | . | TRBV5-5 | TGTGCCAGCAGCTGGACAGGCGCTGAAGCTTTCTTT | CASSWTGAEAFF
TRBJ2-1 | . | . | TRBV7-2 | TGTGCCAGCAGCCCACGATATTCCTACAATGAGCAGTTCTTC | CASSPRYSYNEQFF
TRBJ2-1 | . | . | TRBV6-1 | TGTGCCAGCAGTGAAGCCAAGACAAACTACAATGAGCAGTTCTTC | CASSEAKTNYNEQFF
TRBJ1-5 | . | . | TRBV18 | TGTGCCAGCTCACCACTCAGGGAGGTCAATCAGCCCCAGCATTTT | CASSPLREVNQPQHF
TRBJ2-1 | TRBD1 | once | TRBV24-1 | TGTGCCACCAGTGATTTCAGGTCGGGACAGAAGTTCTTC | CATSDFRSGQKFF
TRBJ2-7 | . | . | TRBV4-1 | TGCGCCAGCAGCCAGGATACAGCCTACGAGCAGTACTTC | CASSQDTAYEQYF
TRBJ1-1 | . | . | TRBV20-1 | TGCAGTGCTATTGGACAGTTTGAAGCTTTCTTT | CSAIGQFEAFF
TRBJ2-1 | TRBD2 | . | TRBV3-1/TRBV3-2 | TGTGCCAGCAGCCATCAACTAGCGGGGGGATCCTACAATGAGCAGTTCTTC | CASSHQLAGGSYNEQFF
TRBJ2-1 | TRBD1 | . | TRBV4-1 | TGCGCCAGCAGCCAACCTGACAGGGTCCCCTACAATGAGCAGTTCTTC | CASSQPDRVPYNEQFF
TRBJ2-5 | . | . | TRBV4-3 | TGCGCCAGCAGCCATACCCCGGCAGCCCAAGAGACCCAGTACTTC | CASSHTPAAQETQYF
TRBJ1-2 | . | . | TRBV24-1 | TGTGCCACCAGTGATAACGGGCCAGCCACCTTTAACTATGGCTACACCTTC | CATSDNGPATFNYGYTF
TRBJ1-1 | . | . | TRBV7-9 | TGTGCCAGCAGTTTAGGACAAGGAAACACTGAAGCTTTCTTT | CASSLGQGNTEAFF
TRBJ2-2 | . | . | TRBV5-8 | TGTGCCAGCAGCTTGGAGGGCAGGGGAGCCGGGGAGCTGTTTTTT | CASSLEGRGAGELFF